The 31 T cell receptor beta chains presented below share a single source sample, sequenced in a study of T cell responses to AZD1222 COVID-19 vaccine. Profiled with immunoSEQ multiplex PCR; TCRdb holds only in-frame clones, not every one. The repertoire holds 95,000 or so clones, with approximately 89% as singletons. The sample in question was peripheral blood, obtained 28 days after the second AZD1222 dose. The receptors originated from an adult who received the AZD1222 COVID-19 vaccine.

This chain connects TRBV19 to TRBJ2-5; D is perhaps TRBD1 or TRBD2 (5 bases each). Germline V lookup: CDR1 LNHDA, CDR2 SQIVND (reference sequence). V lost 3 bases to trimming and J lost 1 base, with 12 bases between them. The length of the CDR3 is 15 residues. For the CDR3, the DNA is TGTGCCAGTAGTATGGGAGAGGGACCCCAAGAGACCCAGTACTTC. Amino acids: CASSMGEGPQETQYF.

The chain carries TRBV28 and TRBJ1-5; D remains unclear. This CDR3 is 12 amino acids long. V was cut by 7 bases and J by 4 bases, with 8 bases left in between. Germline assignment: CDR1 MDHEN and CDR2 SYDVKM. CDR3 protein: CASTRHNQPQHF. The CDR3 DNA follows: TGTGCCAGCACCCGCCATAATCAGCCCCAGCATTTT.

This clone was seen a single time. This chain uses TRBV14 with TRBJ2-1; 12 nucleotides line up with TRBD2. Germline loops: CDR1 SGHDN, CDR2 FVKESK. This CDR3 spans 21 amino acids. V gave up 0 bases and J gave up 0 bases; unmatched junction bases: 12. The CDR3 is CASSQDITSGRRRSSYNEQFF. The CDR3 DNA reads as TGTGCCAGCAGCCAAGATATAACTAGCGGGAGGAGGCGGAGCTCCTACAATGAGCAGTTCTTC.

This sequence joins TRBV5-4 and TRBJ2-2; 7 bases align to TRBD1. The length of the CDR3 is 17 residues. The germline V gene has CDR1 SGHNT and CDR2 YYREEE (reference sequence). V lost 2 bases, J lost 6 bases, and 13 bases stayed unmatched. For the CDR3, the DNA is TGTGCCAGCAGCTTACGGCTTGTAAACAGGGGTTCCGGGGAGCTGTTTTTT. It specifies CASSLRLVNRGSGELFF.

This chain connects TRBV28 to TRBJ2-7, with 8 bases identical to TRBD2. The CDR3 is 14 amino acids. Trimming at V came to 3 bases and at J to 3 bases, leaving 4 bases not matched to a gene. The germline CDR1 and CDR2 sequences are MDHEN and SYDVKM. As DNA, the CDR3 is TGTGCCAGCAGTTTTAGCGGGAACCACTACGAGCAGTACTTC. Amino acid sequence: CASSFSGNHYEQYF.

The CDR3 nucleotides read TGTGCCAGCAGTTTAGCGGGGCGTACTGAAGCTTTCTTT. This gives the protein CASSLAGRTEAFF. The chain is built from TRBV12-3 or TRBV12-4 and TRBJ1-1; D possibly corresponds to TRBD1 (5 bases). CDR3 length equals 13 residues. Trimming left V 0 bases short and J 5 bases short, with 7 bases between.

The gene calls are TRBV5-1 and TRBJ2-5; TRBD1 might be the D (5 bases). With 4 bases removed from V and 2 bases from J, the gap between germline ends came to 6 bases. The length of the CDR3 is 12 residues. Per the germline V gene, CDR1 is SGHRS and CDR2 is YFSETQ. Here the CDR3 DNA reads TGCGCCAGCAGCGACAGACAAGAGACCCAGTACTTC. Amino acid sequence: CASSDRQETQYF. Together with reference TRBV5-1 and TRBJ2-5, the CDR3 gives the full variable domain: KAGVTQTPRYLIKTRGQQVTLSCSPISGHRSVSWYQQTPGQGLQFLFEYFSETQRNKGNFPGRFSGRQFSNSRSEMNVSTLELGDSALYLCASSDRQETQYFGPGTRLLVL.

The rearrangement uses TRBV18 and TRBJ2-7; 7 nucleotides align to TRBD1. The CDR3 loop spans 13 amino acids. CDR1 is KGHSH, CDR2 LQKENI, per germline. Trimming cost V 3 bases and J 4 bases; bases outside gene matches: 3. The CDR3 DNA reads TGTGCCAGCTCACCGGACAGGCAGTACGAGCAGTACTTC. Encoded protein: CASSPDRQYEQYF. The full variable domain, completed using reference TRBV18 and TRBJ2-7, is NAGVMQNPRHLVRRRGQEARLRCSPMKGHSHVYWYRQLPEEGLKFMVYLQKENIIDESGMPKERFSAEFPKEGPSILRIQQVVRGDSAAYFCASSPDRQYEQYFGPGTRLTVT.

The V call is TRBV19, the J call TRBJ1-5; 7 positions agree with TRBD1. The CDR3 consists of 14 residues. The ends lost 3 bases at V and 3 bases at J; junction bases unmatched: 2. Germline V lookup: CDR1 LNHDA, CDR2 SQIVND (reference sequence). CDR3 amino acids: CASSMGQINQPQHF. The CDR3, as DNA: TGTGCCAGTAGTATGGGACAGATCAATCAGCCCCAGCATTTT.

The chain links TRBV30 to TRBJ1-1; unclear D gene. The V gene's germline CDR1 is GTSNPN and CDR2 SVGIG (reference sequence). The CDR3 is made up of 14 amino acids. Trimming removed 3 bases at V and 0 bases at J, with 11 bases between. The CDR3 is CAWRPLSLNTEAFF. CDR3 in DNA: TGTGCCTGGAGACCCCTGTCCTTGAACACTGAAGCTTTCTTT.

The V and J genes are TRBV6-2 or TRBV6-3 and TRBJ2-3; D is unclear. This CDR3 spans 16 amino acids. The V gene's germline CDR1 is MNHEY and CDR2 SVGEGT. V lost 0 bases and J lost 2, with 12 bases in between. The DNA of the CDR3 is TGTGCCAGCAGTTACTCGCTCACAAGATTCACAGATACGCAGTATTTT. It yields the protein CASSYSLTRFTDTQYF.

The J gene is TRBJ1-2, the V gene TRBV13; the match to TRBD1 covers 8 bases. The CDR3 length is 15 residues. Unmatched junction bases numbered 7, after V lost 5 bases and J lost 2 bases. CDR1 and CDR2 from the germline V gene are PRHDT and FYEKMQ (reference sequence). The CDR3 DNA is TGTGCCAGCAGCCCTCGGACAGGGTTGAACTATGGCTACACCTTC. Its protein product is CASSPRTGLNYGYTF.

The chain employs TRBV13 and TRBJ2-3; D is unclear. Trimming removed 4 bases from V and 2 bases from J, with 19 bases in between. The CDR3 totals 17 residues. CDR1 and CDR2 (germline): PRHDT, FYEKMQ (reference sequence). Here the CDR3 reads CASSSPMPPHNTDTQYF. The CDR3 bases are TGTGCCAGCAGCTCCCCGATGCCCCCACACAACACAGATACGCAGTATTTT.

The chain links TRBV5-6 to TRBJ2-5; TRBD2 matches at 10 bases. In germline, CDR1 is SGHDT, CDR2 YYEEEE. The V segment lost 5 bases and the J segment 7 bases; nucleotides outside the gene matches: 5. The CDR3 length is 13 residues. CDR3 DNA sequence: TGTGCCAGCAGGCTTTCTAGCGGGAGGACCCAGTACTTC. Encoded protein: CASRLSSGRTQYF.

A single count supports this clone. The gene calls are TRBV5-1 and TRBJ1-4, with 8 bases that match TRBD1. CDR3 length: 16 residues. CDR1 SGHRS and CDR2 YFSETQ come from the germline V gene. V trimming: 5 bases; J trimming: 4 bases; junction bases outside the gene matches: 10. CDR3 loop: CASRQGQGGSNEKLFF. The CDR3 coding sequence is TGCGCCAGCAGACAAGGACAGGGCGGTAGTAATGAAAAACTGTTTTTT.

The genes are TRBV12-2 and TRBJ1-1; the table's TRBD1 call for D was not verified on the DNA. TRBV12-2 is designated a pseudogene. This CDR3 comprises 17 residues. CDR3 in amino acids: CASRLADIVHMNTEAFF. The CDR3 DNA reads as TGTGCAAGTCGCTTAGCGGACATCGTCCACATGAACACTGAAGCTTTCTTT.

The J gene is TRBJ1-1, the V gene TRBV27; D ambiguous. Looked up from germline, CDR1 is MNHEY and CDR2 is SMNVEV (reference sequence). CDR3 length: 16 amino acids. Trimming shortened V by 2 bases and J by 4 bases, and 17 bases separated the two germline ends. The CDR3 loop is CASSLGRGVTGTEAFF. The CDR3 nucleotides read TGTGCCAGCAGTTTAGGCCGTGGGGTTACGGGCACTGAAGCTTTCTTT.

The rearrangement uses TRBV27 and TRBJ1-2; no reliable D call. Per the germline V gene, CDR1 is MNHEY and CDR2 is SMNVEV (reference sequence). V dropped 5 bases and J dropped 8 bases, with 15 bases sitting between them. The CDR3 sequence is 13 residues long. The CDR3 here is CASSPEGHRGYTF. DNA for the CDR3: TGTGCCAGCAGTCCGGAAGGGCACAGAGGCTACACCTTC.

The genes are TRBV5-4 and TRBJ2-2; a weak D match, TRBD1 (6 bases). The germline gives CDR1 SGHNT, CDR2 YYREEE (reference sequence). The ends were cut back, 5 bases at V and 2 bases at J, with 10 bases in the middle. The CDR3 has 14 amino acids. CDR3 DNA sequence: TGTGCCAGCAGGAAACAGGGTAACACCGGGGAGCTGTTTTTT. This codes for CASRKQGNTGELFF.

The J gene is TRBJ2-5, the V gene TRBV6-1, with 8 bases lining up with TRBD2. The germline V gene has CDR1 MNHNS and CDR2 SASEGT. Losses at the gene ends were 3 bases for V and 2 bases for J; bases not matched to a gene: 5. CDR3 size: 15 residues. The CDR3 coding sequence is TGTGCCAGCAGTGACAGTCCGGGGGGGCAAGAGACCCAGTACTTC. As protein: CASSDSPGGQETQYF.

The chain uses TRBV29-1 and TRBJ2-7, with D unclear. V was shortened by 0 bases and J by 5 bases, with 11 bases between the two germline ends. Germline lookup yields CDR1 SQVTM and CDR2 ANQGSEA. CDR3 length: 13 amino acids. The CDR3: CSVEDGTSDEQYF. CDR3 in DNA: TGCAGCGTTGAAGATGGCACGTCCGACGAGCAGTACTTC.

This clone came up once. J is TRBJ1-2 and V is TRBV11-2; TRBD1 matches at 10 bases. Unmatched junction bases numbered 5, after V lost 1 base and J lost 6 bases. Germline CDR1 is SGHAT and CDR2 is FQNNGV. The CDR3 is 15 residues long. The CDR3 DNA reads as TGTGCCAGCAGCTTAGGATTTGGGACAGGGGATGGCTACACCTTC. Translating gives CASSLGFGTGDGYTF.

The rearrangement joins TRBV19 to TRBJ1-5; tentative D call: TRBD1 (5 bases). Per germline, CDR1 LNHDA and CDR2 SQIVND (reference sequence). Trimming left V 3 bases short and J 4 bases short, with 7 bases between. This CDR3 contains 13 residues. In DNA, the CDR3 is TGTGCCAGTAGTATTGGGGGGAATCAGCCCCAGCATTTT. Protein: CASSIGGNQPQHF. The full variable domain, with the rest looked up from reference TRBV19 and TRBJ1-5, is DGGITQSPKYLFRKEGQNVTLSCEQNLNHDAMYWYRQDPGQGLRLIYYSQIVNDFQKGDIAEGYSVSREKKESFPLTVTSAQKNPTAFYLCASSIGGNQPQHFGDGTRLSIL.

CDR3: CASSLEVDTEAFF. CDR3 nucleotides: TGTGCCAGCAGCTTAGAGGTGGACACTGAAGCTTTCTTT. The V call is TRBV7-2, the J call TRBJ1-1; D remains unclear. Germline V gene sequence: CDR1 SGHTA, CDR2 FQGNSA. V gave up 1 base and J gave up 3 bases, with 6 bases separating them. This CDR3 is 13 amino acids long. Supplemented by reference TRBV7-2 and TRBJ1-1, the full variable domain reads GAGVSQSPSNKVTEKGKDVELRCDPISGHTALYWYRQSLGQGLEFLIYFQGNSAPDKSGLPSDRFSAERTGGSVSTLTIQRTQQEDSAVYLCASSLEVDTEAFFGQGTRLTVV.

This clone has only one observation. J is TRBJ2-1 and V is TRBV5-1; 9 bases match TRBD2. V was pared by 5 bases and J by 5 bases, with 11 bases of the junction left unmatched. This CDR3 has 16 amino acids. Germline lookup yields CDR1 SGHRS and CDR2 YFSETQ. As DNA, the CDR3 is TGCGCCAGCAGTTCTTTAGCGGGAGAAATTCACAATGAGCAGTTCTTC. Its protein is CASSSLAGEIHNEQFF.

The CDR3 sequence is CASSYSRESNQPQHF. CDR3 sequence (DNA): TGTGCCAGCAGTTACTCGAGGGAGAGCAATCAGCCCCAGCATTTT. The chain employs TRBV6-5 and TRBJ1-5; the D is unclear. CDR1 is MNHEY and CDR2 is SVGAGI in the germline V gene. The germline V and J ends were trimmed by 0 bases and 1 base, with 7 bases remaining between them. The CDR3 length is 15 residues.

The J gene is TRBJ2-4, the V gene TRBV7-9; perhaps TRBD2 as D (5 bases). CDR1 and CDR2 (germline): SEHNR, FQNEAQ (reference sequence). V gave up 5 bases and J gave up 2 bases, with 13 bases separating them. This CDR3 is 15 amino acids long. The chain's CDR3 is CASSRTRGTKNIQYF. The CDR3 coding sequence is TGTGCCAGCAGCCGAACTCGAGGGACCAAAAACATTCAGTACTTC. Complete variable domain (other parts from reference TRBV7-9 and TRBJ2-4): DTGVSQNPRHKITKRGQNVTFRCDPISEHNRLYWYRQTLGQGPEFLTYFQNEAQLEKSRLLSDRFSAERPKGSFSTLEIQRTEQGDSAMYLCASSRTRGTKNIQYFGAGTRLSVL.

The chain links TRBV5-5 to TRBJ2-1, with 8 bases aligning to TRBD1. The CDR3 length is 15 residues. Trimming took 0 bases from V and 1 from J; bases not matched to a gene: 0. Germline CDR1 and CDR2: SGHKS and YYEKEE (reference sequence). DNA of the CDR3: TGTGCCAGCAGCTTGGGACAGGGGTCCTACAATGAGCAGTTCTTC. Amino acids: CASSLGQGSYNEQFF. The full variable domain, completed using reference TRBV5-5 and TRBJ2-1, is DAGVTQSPTHLIKTRGQQVTLRCSPISGHKSVSWYQQVLGQGPQFIFQYYEKEERGRGNFPDRFSARQFPNYSSELNVNALLLGDSALYLCASSLGQGSYNEQFFGPGTRLTVL.

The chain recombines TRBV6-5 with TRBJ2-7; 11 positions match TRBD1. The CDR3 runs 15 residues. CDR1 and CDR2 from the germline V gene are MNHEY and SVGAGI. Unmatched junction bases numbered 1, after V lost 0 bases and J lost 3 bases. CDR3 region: CASSYSGTGGYEQYF. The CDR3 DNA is TGTGCCAGCAGTTACTCGGGGACAGGGGGCTACGAGCAGTACTTC.

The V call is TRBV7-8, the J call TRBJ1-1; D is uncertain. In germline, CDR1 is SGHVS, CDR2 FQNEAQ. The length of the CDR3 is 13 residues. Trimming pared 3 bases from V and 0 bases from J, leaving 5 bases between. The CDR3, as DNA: TGTGCCAGCAGCTTGAAGGTGAACACTGAAGCTTTCTTT. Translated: CASSLKVNTEAFF.

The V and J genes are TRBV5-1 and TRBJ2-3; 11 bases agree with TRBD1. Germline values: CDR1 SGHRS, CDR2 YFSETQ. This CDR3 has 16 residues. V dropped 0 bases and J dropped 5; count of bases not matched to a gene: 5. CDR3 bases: TGCGCCAGCAGCTTGGCCGGGACAGGGGGACGAGATACGCAGTATTTT. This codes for CASSLAGTGGRDTQYF.